The sequence of this TCR beta chain was determined in a study of lymphopenia after photon versus proton radiotherapy. General observations from the study: After lymphocyte nadir, photon-treated repertoires showed oligoclonal expansion, especially CD8+ Temra.

The CDR3 consists of 13 residues. The V and J ends lost 5 bases and 5 bases respectively, with 13 bases between them. From germline, CDR1 is SGHNT and CDR2 YYREEE (reference sequence). TCRdb keeps only in-frame clones here, not all; method: immunoSEQ multiplex PCR. Counted here are about 19,000 clones, around nine tenths occurring once; the ten biggest clones make up about 6%. Points on this clone: Its antigen is unknown.

This receptor was identified in a man in his sixties with pancreatic cancer. Source: peripheral blood, taken from a patient treated with photon-based radiotherapy. This chain connects TRBV5-4 to TRBJ2-5; D possibly uses TRBD1 or TRBD2 (5 bases each). This CDR3 reads CASRKGRGETQYF. CDR3 nucleotides: TGTGCCAGCAGGAAGGGACGTGGGGAGACCCAGTACTTC.